Shown below are 27 T cell receptor beta chains from a single sample sequenced in a study of blood T cell repertoires in COVID-19. Assay used: immunoSEQ multiplex PCR; TCRdb lists only in-frame clones, some missing. The sample includes tens of thousands of clones, around 87% of them seen just once. Sample: peripheral blood. The receptors originated from a male donor with acute or convalescent COVID-19.

The J gene is TRBJ2-2, the V gene TRBV5-1; 9 bases line up with TRBD1. The CDR3 runs 15 residues. CDR1 and CDR2 (germline): SGHRS, YFSETQ. J lost 4 bases, V lost 3 bases, and 4 bases had no gene match. The CDR3 bases are TGCGCCAGCAGCTCCGGACAGGGGCCCACCGGGGAGCTGTTTTTT. Translation: CASSSGQGPTGELFF. Full variable domain (rest looked up from reference TRBV5-1 and TRBJ2-2): KAGVTQTPRYLIKTRGQQVTLSCSPISGHRSVSWYQQTPGQGLQFLFEYFSETQRNKGNFPGRFSGRQFSNSRSEMNVSTLELGDSALYLCASSSGQGPTGELFFGEGSRLTVL.

The CDR3 DNA reads as TGCGCCAGCAGCTTGGGACAGGGGGAGAGCATCTCTGGGGCCAACGTCCTGACTTTC. Its translation: CASSLGQGESISGANVLTF. The chain combines TRBV5-1 with TRBJ2-6; 9 positions match TRBD1. The CDR3 has 19 amino acids. V was clipped by 0 bases and J by 0 bases; unmatched bases: 7. Germline CDR1 and CDR2: SGHRS and YFSETQ.

The chain joins TRBV6-5 to TRBJ1-6; a weak D match, TRBD1 (6 bases). This CDR3 region has 13 residues. Trimming shortened V by 6 bases and J by 5 bases, and 8 bases separated the two germline ends. Germline V lookup: CDR1 MNHEY, CDR2 SVGAGI. The CDR3 DNA is TGTGCCAGCAGAAGACAGGATAATTCACCCCTCCACTTT. Protein sequence: CASRRQDNSPLHF.

This sequence joins TRBV6-1 and TRBJ1-3; unclear D gene. Germline V gene lookup returns CDR1 MNHNS and CDR2 SASEGT. This CDR3 comprises 14 residues. V shed 8 bases and J shed 0 bases, with 11 bases lying between them. Written as DNA, the CDR3 is TGTGCCAGCGCCCTCGGCGGCTCTGGAAACACCATATATTTT. Translated, it gives CASALGGSGNTIYF.

This clone was recorded only once. The chain couples TRBV10-3 to TRBJ2-3, with TRBD2 matching 8 bases. Germline CDR1 reads ENHRY; CDR2 reads SYGVKD. Trimming cost V 7 bases and J 3 bases; bases outside gene matches: 9. This CDR3 has 15 amino acids. This CDR3 is CAITAAGGGTDTQYF. CDR3 DNA: TGTGCCATCACGGCGGCGGGGGGAGGGACAGATACGCAGTATTTT.

The chain couples TRBV7-2 to TRBJ2-5; TRBD1 matches 7 bases. V trimming: 6 bases; J trimming: 4 bases; junction bases outside the gene matches: 2. The V gene's germline CDR1 is SGHTA and CDR2 FQGNSA. This CDR3 spans 12 amino acids. CDR3 bases: TGTGCCAGCAGTAGGACAGGAGAGACCCAGTACTTC. Translated, it gives CASSRTGETQYF.

The chain uses TRBV5-1 and TRBJ2-3, with 8 bases that match TRBD2. V lost 0 bases, J lost 5 bases, and 2 bases stayed unmatched. CDR1 and CDR2 from the germline V gene are SGHRS and YFSETQ. The CDR3 extends over 14 amino acids. In DNA form, the CDR3 reads TGCGCCAGCAGCTTGGGCCGGGGGGGAGATACGCAGTATTTT. Its translation: CASSLGRGGDTQYF.

The chain uses TRBV2 and TRBJ1-3; D is perhaps TRBD1 (6 bases). Looked up from germline, CDR1 is SNHLY and CDR2 is FYNNEI. Between the trimmed V and J ends, which lost 4 bases and 3 bases, there was a span of 13 bases. This CDR3 is 15 amino acids long. Here the CDR3 DNA reads TGTGCCAGCAGTGCCGGGACAAAACTTGGAAACACCATATATTTT. It specifies CASSAGTKLGNTIYF.

The chain joins TRBV3-1 (or the pseudogene TRBV3-2) to TRBJ2-3; possible D gene TRBD1, 5 bases. CDR1 and CDR2 (germline): LGHDT, YNNKEL (reference sequence). V was cut by 2 bases and J by 5 bases, with 5 bases left in between. The CDR3 loop spans 12 amino acids. CDR3 DNA: TGTGCCAGCAGCCAACAGGGAGATACGCAGTATTTT. Translating gives CASSQQGDTQYF.

This sequence joins TRBV7-9 and TRBJ2-5; 8 positions agree with TRBD1. The trim removed 5 bases at V and 1 base at J, leaving 6 bases unmatched. This CDR3 has 15 residues. CDR1 and CDR2 (germline): SEHNR, FQNEAQ (reference sequence). The CDR3 DNA reads as TGTGCCAGCAGCCGTGGACAGGGAAGCCAAGAGACCCAGTACTTC. Its protein product is CASSRGQGSQETQYF.

This sequence joins TRBV3-1 (or the pseudogene TRBV3-2) and TRBJ1-2, with 7 nucleotides matching TRBD1. V gave up 1 base and J gave up 5 bases; unmatched junction bases: 4. The length of the CDR3 is 14 residues. Germline CDR1 is LGHDT and CDR2 is YNNKEL (reference sequence). The CDR3 nucleotides read TGTGCCAGCAGCCAAGGCGGGACAGCTTATGGCTACACCTTC. It codes for CASSQGGTAYGYTF.

This rearrangement joins TRBV9 to TRBJ1-6; TRBD1 aligns across 8 bases. Per germline, CDR1 SGDLS and CDR2 YYNGEE. The J segment lost 4 bases and the V segment lost 3 bases, leaving 9 bases of the junction unmatched. This CDR3 is 17 amino acids long. CDR3 DNA sequence: TGTGCCAGCAGCGGCGCAGACAGGGGCCGGTATAATTCACCCCTCCACTTT. This codes for CASSGADRGRYNSPLHF.

The chain joins TRBV2 to TRBJ1-1, with TRBD1 identical over 7 bases. Trimming at V came to 6 bases and at J to 4 bases, leaving 11 bases not matched to a gene. CDR1 and CDR2 (germline): SNHLY, FYNNEI. The CDR3 spans 15 residues. The CDR3 spells CASRLEAGGGTEAFF. CDR3 coding DNA: TGTGCCAGCAGACTCGAGGCAGGGGGTGGCACTGAAGCTTTCTTT.

The chain combines TRBV5-1 with TRBJ1-2; D is undetermined. CDR1 is SGHRS and CDR2 is YFSETQ in the germline V gene. Trimming left V 4 bases short and J 4 bases short, with 17 bases between. This CDR3 contains 15 residues. The CDR3 region is CASSPGSPGGYGYTF. CDR3 nucleotide sequence: TGCGCCAGCAGCCCGGGGTCCCCTGGCGGCTATGGCTACACCTTC.

This CDR3 is CASSPKGLAIMLNEQFF. For the CDR3, the DNA is TGTGCCAGCAGCCCAAAAGGACTAGCGATTATGTTGAATGAGCAGTTCTTC. J is TRBJ2-1 and V is TRBV7-2; 9 bases match TRBD2. Germline CDR1 SGHTA, CDR2 FQGNSA. Trimming took 5 bases from V and 7 from J; bases not matched to a gene: 15. CDR3 length: 17 residues.

The chain is built from TRBV11-3 and TRBJ1-4, with D maybe TRBD1 (6 bases). The germline gives CDR1 SGHNT, CDR2 YENEEA. CDR3 length: 15 residues. V lost 1 base to trimming and J lost 8 bases, with 14 bases between them. CDR3 coding DNA: TGTGCCAGCAGCTTAGCCCCTACAGGGTCGGAAAAACTGTTTTTT. Residues: CASSLAPTGSEKLFF. The full variable domain, its missing parts supplied by reference TRBV11-3 and TRBJ1-4, is EAGVVQSPRYKIIEKKQPVAFWCNPISGHNTLYWYLQNLGQGPELLIRYENEEAVDDSQLPKDRFSAERLKGVDSTLKIQPAELGDSAVYLCASSLAPTGSEKLFFGSGTQLSVL.

DNA for the CDR3: TGTGCCAGCAGCTTACGGTCGGTGGGGCTCGCCACAGATACGCAGTATTTT. Translated: CASSLRSVGLATDTQYF. The chain joins TRBV11-2 to TRBJ2-3; tentative D call: TRBD1 (5 bases). This CDR3 is built from 17 residues. CDR1 and CDR2 (germline): SGHAT, FQNNGV. V shed 2 bases and J shed 2 bases, with 17 bases lying between them.

This chain links TRBV19 with TRBJ1-2; D perhaps matches TRBD1 (5 bases). The CDR3 sequence is 15 residues long. Trimming pared 4 bases from V and 4 bases from J, leaving 16 bases between. Germline CDR1 is LNHDA and CDR2 is SQIVND (reference sequence). The CDR3 is CASSTEWTSGYGYTF. The CDR3 DNA reads TGTGCCAGTAGTACGGAGTGGACATCCGGCTATGGCTACACCTTC.

The V call is TRBV28, the J call TRBJ1-5, with TRBD1 matching over 10 bases. V shed 5 bases and J 7 bases; nucleotides not matched to a gene: 5. CDR3 length equals 14 residues. Germline V CDR1 and CDR2: MDHEN, SYDVKM. The CDR3, as DNA: TGTGCCAGCAGTATAGGGACAGGGGAGCAGCCCCAGCATTTT. Its protein is CASSIGTGEQPQHF.

In this sample, this clone turned up a few times. The chain combines TRBV21-1 with TRBJ2-7; the table's D call of TRBD1 was not tested on the DNA. TRBV21-1 is classified as a pseudogene. The CDR3 totals 13 residues. The CDR3 spells CADAPGQSYEQYF. In DNA form, the CDR3 reads TGTGCCGACGCACCGGGACAGAGCTACGAGCAGTACTTC.

The rearrangement links TRBV5-1 to TRBJ1-3; D perhaps matches TRBD1 (5 bases). The V end lost 4 bases, the J end lost 0 bases, and 14 bases lay between the germline ends. CDR3 size: 16 residues. Germline V gene lookup returns CDR1 SGHRS and CDR2 YFSETQ. The CDR3 loop is CASSPGGGRSGNTIYF. CDR3 bases: TGCGCCAGCAGCCCCGGGGGGGGTCGCTCTGGAAACACCATATATTTT.

The chain links TRBV5-1 to TRBJ1-1, with D possibly TRBD1 on 5 matching bases. Trimming stripped 3 bases from V and 3 bases from J, with 18 bases between. The germline V gene encodes CDR1 SGHRS and CDR2 YFSETQ. The CDR3 covers 16 residues. The CDR3 loop is CASSWGGAPWDTEAFF. The CDR3 DNA is TGCGCCAGCAGCTGGGGTGGGGCCCCTTGGGACACTGAAGCTTTCTTT.

The chain has TRBV7-6 and TRBJ2-2; possibly TRBD1 for D (5 bases). The CDR3 extends over 20 amino acids. Germline-derived CDR1 and CDR2 are SGHVS and FNYEAQ. V was trimmed by 2 bases and J by 4 bases, leaving 26 bases between them. CDR3 amino acids: CASSLIPGTPGSSSTGELFF. CDR3 nucleotide sequence: TGTGCCAGCAGCTTAATCCCGGGCACCCCAGGGTCTTCTAGCACCGGGGAGCTGTTTTTT.

The gene calls are TRBV5-4 and TRBJ2-1; weak D call: TRBD1 (6 bases). Germline V gene sequence: CDR1 SGHNT, CDR2 YYREEE (reference sequence). The CDR3 is 13 residues long. The ends were cut back, 4 bases at V and 7 bases at J, with 12 bases in the middle. The CDR3 region has the DNA TGTGCCAGCAGCCTTAAACAGGGTAATGAGCAGTTCTTC. This sequence encodes CASSLKQGNEQFF.

The gene calls are TRBV4-2 and TRBJ2-1; D gene uncertain. Trimming stripped 2 bases from V and 8 bases from J, with 13 bases between. The germline V gene encodes CDR1 LGHNA and CDR2 YNFKEQ. The CDR3 extends over 14 amino acids. This CDR3 reads CASSQPRQVDEQFF. In DNA form, the CDR3 reads TGTGCCAGCAGCCAACCCCGTCAGGTAGATGAGCAGTTCTTC.

This chain joins TRBV7-9 and TRBJ2-5, with TRBD2 identical over 10 bases. The germline CDR1 and CDR2 sequences are SEHNR and FQNEAQ (reference sequence). The V segment lost 2 bases and the J segment 4 bases; nucleotides outside the gene matches: 10. CDR3 length: 17 amino acids. CDR3 DNA: TGTGCCAGCAGCTTAATCTTGGCTAGCGGGGGTGGAGAGACCCAGTACTTC. It yields the protein CASSLILASGGGETQYF.

The chain has TRBV7-8 and TRBJ2-3, with 10 positions matching TRBD1. With 5 bases clipped from V and 9 bases from J, the junction kept 5 bases outside the gene matches. This CDR3 is built from 13 residues. CDR1 and CDR2 from the germline V gene are SGHVS and FQNEAQ. In DNA, the CDR3 is TGTGCCAGCAGCGCCGACAGGGGGCGGACGCAGTATTTT. Protein sequence: CASSADRGRTQYF.